This T cell receptor (beta chain) stems from a study of early T cells in non-severe SARS-CoV-2 infection. TCRdb reanalysed the 5' RACE reads using MiXCR and keeps one entry per CDR3 protein. The sample has 34,000 or so distinct CDR3 sequences; 9% are singletons. This clonotype came up many times. Antigen: not known. In germline, CDR1 is LGHDT, CDR2 YNNKEL (reference sequence). Trimming shortened V by 4 bases and J by 6 bases, and 8 bases separated the two germline ends. The length of the CDR3 is 12 residues. Findings of the study overall: Anti-spike CD8 responses were favored in VDJdb matching, and private and CD4 specificities were missed.

The source is an adult who was a healthcare worker with PCR-confirmed SARS-CoV-2 infection or an uninfected control (not recorded which). Sequenced: whole blood. V usage is TRBV3-1 and J usage is TRBJ2-3, with D perhaps matching TRBD2 (5 bases). DNA of the CDR3: TGTGCCAGCAGCCCGGCGGGCGATACGCAGTATTTT. The encoded protein is CASSPAGDTQYF.